The clone carrying this T cell receptor (beta chain) has only one observation. The CDR3 sequence is 16 residues long. Germline CDR1 reads MGHRA; CDR2 reads YSYEKL. Deletions cut 2 bases from V and 3 bases from J, with 17 bases between. This sample is drawn from a study of T cell changes during pregnancy in multiple sclerosis. Assay: immunoSEQ multiplex PCR; the TCRdb copy retains only in-frame clones and omits some. The sample gives 69,000 or so clones, about nine tenths of which show up once; 1.4% is in the top ten. The material was peripheral blood, obtained in the third trimester of pregnancy. The sequence was collected from a female donor with multiple sclerosis, enrolled in a pregnancy study. The rearrangement uses TRBV4-1 and TRBJ2-7, with D perhaps matching TRBD1 (6 bases). The CDR3 region is CASSQTTAGRGYEQYF. The CDR3, as DNA: TGCGCCAGCAGCCAAACGACGGCTGGCAGGGGCTACGAGCAGTACTTC.